This T cell receptor beta chain stems from a study of shared clonotypes between healthy human individuals. The germline V gene encodes CDR1 SGHNT and CDR2 YYREEE (reference sequence). This CDR3 is built from 14 residues. Trimming left V 2 bases short and J 1 base short, with 7 bases between. Study findings and constraints: Rarefaction exposed incomplete sorted-subset sequencing despite large depth. As a rule, naive subsets had a larger estimated richness than memory subsets.

The naive CD8 population came from CD45RO-negative cells selected for CCR7, without terminally differentiated effector memory CD45RA+ cells. Libraries were prepared by immunoSEQ multiplex PCR; TCRdb keeps only in-frame clonotypes and omits some of them. Of some 1,900,000 clones listed, roughly 95% are singletons. To note about this clone: Its specificity is not known.

The rearrangement links TRBV5-4 to TRBJ2-4; D perhaps matches TRBD2 (5 bases). The source of this sequence is a man in his late teens or twenties in good health. Sequenced material: naive CD8+ T cells sorted from blood. The CDR3 DNA follows: TGTGCCAGCAGCTTTACGGGGGCCAAAAACATTCAGTACTTC. Translated, it gives CASSFTGAKNIQYF.